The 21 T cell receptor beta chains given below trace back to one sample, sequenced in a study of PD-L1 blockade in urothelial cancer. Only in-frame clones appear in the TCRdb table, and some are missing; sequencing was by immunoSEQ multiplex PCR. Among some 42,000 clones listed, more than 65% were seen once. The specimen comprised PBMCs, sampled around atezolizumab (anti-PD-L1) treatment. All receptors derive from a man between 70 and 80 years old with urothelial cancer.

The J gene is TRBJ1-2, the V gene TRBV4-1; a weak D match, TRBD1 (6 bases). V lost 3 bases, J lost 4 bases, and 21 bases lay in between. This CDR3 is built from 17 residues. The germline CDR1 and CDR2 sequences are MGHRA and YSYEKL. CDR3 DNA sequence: TGCGCCAGCAGCCAGAGTAGTCTGCGGGGGCAGGGCTATGGCTACACCTTC. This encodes CASSQSSLRGQGYGYTF.

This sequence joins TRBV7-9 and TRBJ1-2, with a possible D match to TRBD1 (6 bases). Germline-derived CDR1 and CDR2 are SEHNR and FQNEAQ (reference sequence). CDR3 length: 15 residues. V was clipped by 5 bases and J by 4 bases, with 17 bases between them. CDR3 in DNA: TGTGCCAGCAGCGCAGGGGTCCTTAAGCTCTATGGCTACACCTTC. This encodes CASSAGVLKLYGYTF.

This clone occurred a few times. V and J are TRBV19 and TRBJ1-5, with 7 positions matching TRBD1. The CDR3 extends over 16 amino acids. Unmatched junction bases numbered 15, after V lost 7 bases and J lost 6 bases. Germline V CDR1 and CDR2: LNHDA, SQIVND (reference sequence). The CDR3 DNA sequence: TGTGCCAGTAAGGAGGTCGGCAGGGGGTTCGGTCAGCCCCAGCATTTT. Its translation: CASKEVGRGFGQPQHF.

CDR3 loop: CASSSAASTGNYGYTF. In DNA form, the CDR3 reads TGTGCCAGCAGCTCAGCAGCTTCGACAGGGAACTATGGCTACACCTTC. This chain uses TRBV7-8 with TRBJ1-2, with 7 bases matching TRBD1. J gave up 2 bases and V 4 bases, and 10 bases lay outside the gene matches. Looked up from germline, CDR1 is SGHVS and CDR2 is FQNEAQ. The CDR3 consists of 16 residues.

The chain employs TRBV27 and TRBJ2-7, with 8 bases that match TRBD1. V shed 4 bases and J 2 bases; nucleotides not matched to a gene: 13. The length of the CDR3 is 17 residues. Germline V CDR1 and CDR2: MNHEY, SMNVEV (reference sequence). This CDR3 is CASSSLPHSTGAYEQYF. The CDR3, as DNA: TGTGCCAGCAGTTCGCTACCCCATTCGACAGGGGCCTACGAGCAGTACTTC.

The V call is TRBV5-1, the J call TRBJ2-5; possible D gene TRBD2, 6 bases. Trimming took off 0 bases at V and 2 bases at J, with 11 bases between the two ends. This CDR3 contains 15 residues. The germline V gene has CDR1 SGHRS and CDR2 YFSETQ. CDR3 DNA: TGCGCCAGCAGCTTGGAACGGGGGAGACAAGAGACCCAGTACTTC. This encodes CASSLERGRQETQYF.

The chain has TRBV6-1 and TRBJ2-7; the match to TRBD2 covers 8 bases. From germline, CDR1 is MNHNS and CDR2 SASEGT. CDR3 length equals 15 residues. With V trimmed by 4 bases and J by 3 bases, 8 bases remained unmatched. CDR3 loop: CASSGRGRSHYEQYF. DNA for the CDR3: TGTGCCAGCAGTGGCCGCGGGAGGTCCCACTACGAGCAGTACTTC.

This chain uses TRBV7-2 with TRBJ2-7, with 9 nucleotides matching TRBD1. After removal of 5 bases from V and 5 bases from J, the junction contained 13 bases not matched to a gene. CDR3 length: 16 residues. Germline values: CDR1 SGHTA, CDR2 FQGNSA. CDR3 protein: CASSPGRDRVSDEQYF. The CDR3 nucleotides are TGTGCCAGCAGCCCGGGGAGGGACAGGGTATCCGACGAGCAGTACTTC.

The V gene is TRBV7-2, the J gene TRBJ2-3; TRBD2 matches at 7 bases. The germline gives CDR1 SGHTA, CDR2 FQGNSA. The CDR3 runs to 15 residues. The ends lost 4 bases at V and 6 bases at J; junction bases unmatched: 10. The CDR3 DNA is TGTGCCAGCAGCTCCCCCCGGGAGGCGAGTGATACGCAGTATTTT. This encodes CASSSPREASDTQYF.

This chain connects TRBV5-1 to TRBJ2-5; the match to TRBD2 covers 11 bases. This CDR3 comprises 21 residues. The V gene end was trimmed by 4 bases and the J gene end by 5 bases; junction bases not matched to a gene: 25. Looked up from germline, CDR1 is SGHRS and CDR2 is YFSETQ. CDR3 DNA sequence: TGCGCCAGCAGCCGGTCTGTGATGGGGACTAGCGGAAAGAGGTATCGGGAGACCCAGTACTTC. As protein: CASSRSVMGTSGKRYRETQYF.

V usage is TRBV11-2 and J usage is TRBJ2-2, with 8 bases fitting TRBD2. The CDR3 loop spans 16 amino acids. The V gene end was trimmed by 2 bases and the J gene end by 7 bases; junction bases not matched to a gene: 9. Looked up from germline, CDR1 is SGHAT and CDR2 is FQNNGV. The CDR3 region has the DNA TGTGCCAGCAGCTTATGGAGCGGGAGCGTTGTCGGGGAGCTGTTTTTT. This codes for CASSLWSGSVVGELFF.

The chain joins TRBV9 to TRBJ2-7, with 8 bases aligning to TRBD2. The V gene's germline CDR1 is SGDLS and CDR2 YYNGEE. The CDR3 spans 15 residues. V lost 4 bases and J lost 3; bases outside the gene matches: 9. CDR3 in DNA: TGTGCCAGCAGCCCCGGGGGACTAGGCGTCTACGAGCAGTACTTC. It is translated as CASSPGGLGVYEQYF. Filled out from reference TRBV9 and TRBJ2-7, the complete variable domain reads DSGVTQTPKHLITATGQRVTLRCSPRSGDLSVYWYQQSLDQGLQFLIQYYNGEERAKGNILERFSAQQFPDLHSELNLSSLELGDSALYFCASSPGGLGVYEQYFGPGTRLTVT.

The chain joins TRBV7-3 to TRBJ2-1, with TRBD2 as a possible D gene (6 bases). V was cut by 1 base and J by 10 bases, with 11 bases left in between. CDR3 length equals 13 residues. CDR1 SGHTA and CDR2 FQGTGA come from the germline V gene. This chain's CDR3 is CASSLKRENEQFF. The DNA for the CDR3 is TGTGCCAGCAGCTTAAAACGGGAGAACGAGCAGTTCTTC.

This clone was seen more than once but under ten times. CDR3 amino acids: CASSLSRGTQYF. CDR3 DNA sequence: TGTGCCAGCAGCTTGTCCCGGGGGACCCAGTACTTC. The J gene is TRBJ2-5, the V gene TRBV5-6, with TRBD2 as a possible D gene (5 bases). The V end lost 1 base, the J end lost 7 bases, and 8 bases lay between the germline ends. CDR3 size: 12 residues. Germline V lookup: CDR1 SGHDT, CDR2 YYEEEE.

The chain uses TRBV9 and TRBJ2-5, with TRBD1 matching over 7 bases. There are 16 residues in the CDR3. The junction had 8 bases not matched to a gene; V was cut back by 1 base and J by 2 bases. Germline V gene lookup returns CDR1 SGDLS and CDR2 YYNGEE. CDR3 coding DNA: TGTGCCAGCAGCGTAACCGGGACAGATATTCAAGAGACCCAGTACTTC. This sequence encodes CASSVTGTDIQETQYF.

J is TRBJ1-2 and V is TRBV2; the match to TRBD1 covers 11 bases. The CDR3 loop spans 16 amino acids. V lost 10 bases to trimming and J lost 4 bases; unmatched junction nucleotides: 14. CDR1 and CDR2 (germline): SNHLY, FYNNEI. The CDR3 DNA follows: TGTGCCATGTCCGGACAGGGGGCCAAAGGAGGCTATGGCTACACCTTC. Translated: CAMSGQGAKGGYGYTF.

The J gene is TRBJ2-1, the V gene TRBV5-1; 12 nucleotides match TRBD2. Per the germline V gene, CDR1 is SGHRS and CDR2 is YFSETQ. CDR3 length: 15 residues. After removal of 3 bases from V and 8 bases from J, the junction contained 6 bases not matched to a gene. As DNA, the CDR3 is TGCGCCAGCAGCTCTACTAGCGGGAGGAGCGATGAGCAGTTCTTC. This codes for CASSSTSGRSDEQFF.

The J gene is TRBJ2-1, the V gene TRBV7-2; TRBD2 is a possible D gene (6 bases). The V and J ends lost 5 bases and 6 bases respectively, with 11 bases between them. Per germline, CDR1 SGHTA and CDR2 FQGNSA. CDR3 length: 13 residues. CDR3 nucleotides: TGTGCCAGCAGCCCGACTAGTTTCAATGAGCAGTTCTTC. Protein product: CASSPTSFNEQFF. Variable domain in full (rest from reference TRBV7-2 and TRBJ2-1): GAGVSQSPSNKVTEKGKDVELRCDPISGHTALYWYRQSLGQGLEFLIYFQGNSAPDKSGLPSDRFSAERTGGSVSTLTIQRTQQEDSAVYLCASSPTSFNEQFFGPGTRLTVL.

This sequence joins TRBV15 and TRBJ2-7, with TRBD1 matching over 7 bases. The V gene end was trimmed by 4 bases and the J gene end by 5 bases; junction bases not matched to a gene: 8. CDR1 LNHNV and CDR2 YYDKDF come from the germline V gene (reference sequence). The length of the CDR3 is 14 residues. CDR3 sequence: CATSKTGVYDEQYF. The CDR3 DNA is TGTGCCACCAGCAAAACAGGGGTTTACGACGAGCAGTACTTC.

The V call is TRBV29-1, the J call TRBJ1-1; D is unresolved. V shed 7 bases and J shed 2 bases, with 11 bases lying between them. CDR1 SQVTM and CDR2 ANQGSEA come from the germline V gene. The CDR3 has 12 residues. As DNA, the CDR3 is TGCAGCGCGATTATCTATAACACTGAAGCTTTCTTT. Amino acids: CSAIIYNTEAFF.

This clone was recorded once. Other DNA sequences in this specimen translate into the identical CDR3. CDR3 DNA: TGTGCCAGCAGCACTGAGGAGACCCAGTACTTC. It is translated as CASSTEETQYF. This sequence joins TRBV7-2 and TRBJ2-5, with D hard to call. The germline CDR1 and CDR2 sequences are SGHTA and FQGNSA. The CDR3 is 11 residues long. Deletions cut 5 bases from V and 5 bases from J, with 6 bases between.